This T cell receptor beta chain was profiled in a study of CD8 T cells in ankylosing spondylitis. J was trimmed by 1 base and V by 6 bases; bases with no gene match: 5. The germline gives CDR1 MNHNS, CDR2 SASEGT. The CDR3 has 15 amino acids. Worth noting for this clonotype: Its antigen is currently unknown.

Points from the study as a whole: Earlier literature documents some of the motif variants in reactive arthritis synovial fluid and blood. Apparently characteristic of ankylosing spondylitis blood was a TCR beta motif (about eight highly homologous variants). Disease-linked clones, CD8+, were relatively rare in peripheral blood.

One entry per CDR3 protein results from TCRdb running MiXCR on the 5' RACE reads. The table has fewer than 250,000 distinct CDR3 sequences, about 17% seen once; the top ten hold under 55%. J is TRBJ2-1 and V is TRBV6-1; 8 nucleotides match TRBD1. This clonotype originated in a male donor with ankylosing spondylitis. Sequenced input: blood, either unsorted or a sorted T cell fraction (not recorded which). The CDR3 bases are TGTGCCAGCAGCAACGGACAGGGATCCTACAATGAGCAGTTCTTC. The encoded protein is CASSNGQGSYNEQFF.